The T cell receptor beta chain under discussion was sequenced for a study of cytomegalovirus exposure and HLA in healthy donors. Notes on the study in general: Most likely, a cluster of highly shared sequence variants arose as a sequencing artifact. In vitro experiments confirmed that a few CMV-associated chains were specific for CMV antigens. TCR beta sequences numbering over 15,000 were associated with HLA alleles at 0.05 false discovery rate in a later analysis.

The PCR used 60 Vbeta and 13 Jbeta primers. Sequenced by immunoSEQ multiplex PCR; TCRdb stores in-frame clones only, minus some. The data show approximately 180,000 clones, 70% to 90% seen once. This clone has just one count. Its antigen is not identified. Per germline, CDR1 SGHKS and CDR2 YYEKEE (reference sequence). V was trimmed by 4 bases and J by 3 bases, leaving 17 bases between them. The CDR3 consists of 15 residues. This TCR was sampled from a woman aged 18-35 years in good health and CMV-seronegative. The sequencing sample was made of PBMCs. The chain is built from TRBV5-5 and TRBJ2-7, with a weak D call TRBD2 (5 bases). The CDR3 region has the DNA TGTGCCAGCAGCCTGAGCTCTAGCCAGCTCTACGAGCAGTACTTC. It specifies CASSLSSSQLYEQYF.